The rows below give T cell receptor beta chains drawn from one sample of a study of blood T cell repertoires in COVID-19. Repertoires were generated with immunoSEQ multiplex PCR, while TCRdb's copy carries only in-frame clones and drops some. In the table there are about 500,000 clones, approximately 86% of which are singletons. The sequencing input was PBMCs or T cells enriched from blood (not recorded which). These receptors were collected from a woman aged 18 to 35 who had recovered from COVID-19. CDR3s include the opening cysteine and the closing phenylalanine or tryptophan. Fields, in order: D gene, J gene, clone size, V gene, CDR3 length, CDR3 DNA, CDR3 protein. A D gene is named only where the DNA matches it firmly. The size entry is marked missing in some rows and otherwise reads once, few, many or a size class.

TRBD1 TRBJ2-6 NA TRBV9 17 TGTGCCAGCAGCGGACAGGGGGCACTGGGAGGGGCCAACGTCCTGACTTTC CASSGQGALGGANVLTF
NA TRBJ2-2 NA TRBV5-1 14 TGCGCCAGTGAAACAGGGCCCCACACCGGGGAGCTGTTTTTT CASETGPHTGELFF
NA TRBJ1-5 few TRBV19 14 TGTGCCAGTAGTATTGGCAGAAACAATCAGCCCCAGCATTTT CASSIGRNNQPQHF
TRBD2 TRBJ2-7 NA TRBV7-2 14 TGTGCCAGCAGGTTCAAGGCGGGAGGATACGAGCAGTACTTC CASRFKAGGYEQYF
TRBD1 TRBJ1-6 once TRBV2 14 TGTGCCAGCAGTCAAGACAGGGTTGATTCACCCCTCCACTTT CASSQDRVDSPLHF
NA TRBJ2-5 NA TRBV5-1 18 TGCGCCAGCAGCCGACTAAGCCCCAGGGTTACCGGGAGCGAGACCCAGTACTTC CASSRLSPRVTGSETQYF
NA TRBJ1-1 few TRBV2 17 TGTGCCAGCAGTGAGTACATACGAGGCTCCTCGAACACTGAAGCTTTCTTT CASSEYIRGSSNTEAFF
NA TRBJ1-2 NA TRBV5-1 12 TGCGCCAGCCGCTCCGACTCGACCCTCTACACCTTC CASRSDSTLYTF
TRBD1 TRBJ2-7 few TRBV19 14 TGTGCCAGTAGTTTACGGGACAGCTCCTACGAGCAGTACTTC CASSLRDSSYEQYF
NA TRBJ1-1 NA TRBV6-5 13 TGTGCCAGCAGACCCCTCCGGGACACTGAAGCTTTCTTT CASRPLRDTEAFF
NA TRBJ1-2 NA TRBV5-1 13 TGCGCCAGCAGCTTGGACTCAAATAGCGGCTACACCTTC CASSLDSNSGYTF
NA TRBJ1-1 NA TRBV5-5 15 TGTGCCAGCAGCTCCCCCTCGGGGGGTAGAACTGAAGCTTTCTTT CASSSPSGGRTEAFF
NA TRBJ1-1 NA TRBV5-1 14 TGCGCCAGCAGCGAGACACTGGTGAACACTGAAGCTTTCTTT CASSETLVNTEAFF
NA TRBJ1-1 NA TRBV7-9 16 TGTGCCAGCATTAGAATCAGGGGCAACTTACCCACTGAAGCTTTCTTT CASIRIRGNLPTEAFF
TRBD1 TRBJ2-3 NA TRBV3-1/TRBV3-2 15 TGTGCCAGCAGCCAAGGGGACAGGGAGGGTGATACGCAGTATTTT CASSQGDREGDTQYF
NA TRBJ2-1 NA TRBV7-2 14 TGTGCCAGCAGCTTAGGCCCCGAGGGAGATGAGCAGTTCTTC CASSLGPEGDEQFF
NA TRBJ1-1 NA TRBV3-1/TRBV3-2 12 TGTGCCAGCAGCCACGTAAACACTGAAGCTTTCTTT CASSHVNTEAFF
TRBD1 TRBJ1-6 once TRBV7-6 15 TGTGCCAGCAGCTTAGAATCGTCAGGGGGTTCACCCCTCCACTTT CASSLESSGGSPLHF
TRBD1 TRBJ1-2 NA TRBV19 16 TGTGCCAGTAGTTCCTTTCCGGGACAGGGAAGCTATGGCTACACCTTC CASSSFPGQGSYGYTF
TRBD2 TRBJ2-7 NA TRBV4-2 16 TGTGCCAGCAGCCAAGATGGAGGCGGGGGGTCCTACGAGCAGTACTTC CASSQDGGGGSYEQYF
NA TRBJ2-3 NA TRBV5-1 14 TGCGCCAGCAGCCCAACCGGACTCACAGATACGCAGTATTTT CASSPTGLTDTQYF
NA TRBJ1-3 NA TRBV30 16 TGTGCCTGGAGTGGTGGGCGCCAGTTCTCTGGAAACACCATATATTTT CAWSGGRQFSGNTIYF